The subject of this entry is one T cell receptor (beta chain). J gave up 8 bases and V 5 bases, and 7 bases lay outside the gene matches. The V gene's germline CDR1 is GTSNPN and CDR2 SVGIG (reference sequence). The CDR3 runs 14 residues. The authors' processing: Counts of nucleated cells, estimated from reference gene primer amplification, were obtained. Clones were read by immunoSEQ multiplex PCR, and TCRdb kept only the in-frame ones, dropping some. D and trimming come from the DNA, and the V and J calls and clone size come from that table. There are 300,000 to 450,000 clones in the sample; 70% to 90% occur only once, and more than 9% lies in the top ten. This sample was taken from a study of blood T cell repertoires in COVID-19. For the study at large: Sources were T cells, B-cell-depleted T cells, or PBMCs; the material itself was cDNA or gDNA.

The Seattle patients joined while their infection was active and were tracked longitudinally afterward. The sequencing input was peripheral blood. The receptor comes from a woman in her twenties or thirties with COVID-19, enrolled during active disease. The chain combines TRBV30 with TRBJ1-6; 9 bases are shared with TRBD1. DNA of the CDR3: TGTGCCTGGTCCACGGGACAGGGTGATTCACCCCTCCACTTT. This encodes CAWSTGQGDSPLHF.